The 18 T cell receptor beta chains presented below share a single source sample, sequenced in a study of blood T cells in healthy people across ages. The second PCR ran roughly 6 to 11 cycles with a sample-barcoded 5' primer and J-beta primers. TCRdb fed the 5' RACE reads into MiXCR, producing one record per CDR3 protein. The table records some 1.7 million distinct CDR3 sequences, roughly 27% of them present only once. The sequenced material came from blood. Receptors were obtained from a woman in her twenties or thirties in good health.

This clonotype was picked up a small number of times. This chain uses TRBV6-6 with TRBJ2-1, with 11 bases that match TRBD2. V lost 6 bases, J lost 3 bases, and 13 bases stayed unmatched. The CDR3 length is 18 residues. The V gene's germline CDR1 is MNHNY and CDR2 SVGAGI (reference sequence). The CDR3 DNA sequence: TGTGCCAGCAGCCACGGGCTAGCGGGAGGCCGTGACTACAATGAGCAGTTCTTC. It translates to CASSHGLAGGRDYNEQFF.

The CDR3 coding sequence is TGTGCCAGCAGTGGCGGGGGGGCCATAGATACGCAGTATTTT. Translated: CASSGGGAIDTQYF. V is TRBV28 and J is TRBJ2-3, with 9 bases identical to TRBD2. The trim removed 5 bases at V and 5 bases at J, leaving 5 bases unmatched. The CDR3 runs 14 residues. The germline CDR1 and CDR2 sequences are MDHEN and SYDVKM. Together with reference TRBV28 and TRBJ2-3, the CDR3 gives the full variable domain: DVKVTQSSRYLVKRTGEKVFLECVQDMDHENMFWYRQDPGLGLRLIYFSYDVKMKEKGDIPEGYSVSREKKERFSLILESASTNQTSMYLCASSGGGAIDTQYFGPGTRLTVL.

V gene TRBV25-1 combines with J gene TRBJ2-1, with TRBD2 matching over 12 bases. J was trimmed by 6 bases and V by 5 bases; bases with no gene match: 11. The CDR3 is 17 amino acids. In germline, CDR1 is MGHDK, CDR2 SYGVNS. CDR3 residues: CASSLTSGSARGNEQFF. The CDR3 bases are TGTGCCAGCAGTTTGACTAGCGGGAGTGCAAGGGGCAATGAGCAGTTCTTC.

This sequence joins TRBV5-5 and TRBJ2-7, with 10 bases identical to TRBD1. The V gene's germline CDR1 is SGHKS and CDR2 YYEKEE (reference sequence). Trimming took 6 bases from V and 4 from J; bases not matched to a gene: 13. The CDR3 covers 16 residues. The CDR3 coding sequence is TGTGCCAGCACTCCAGTTTCCGGACAGGGGGTATACGAGCAGTACTTC. Translating it yields CASTPVSGQGVYEQYF.

This clonotype was seen only a few times. The chain combines TRBV29-1 with TRBJ1-1; 8 nucleotides line up with TRBD1. CDR3 length: 11 residues. The J segment lost 11 bases and the V segment lost 4 bases, leaving 6 bases of the junction unmatched. The germline gives CDR1 SQVTM, CDR2 ANQGSEA. The CDR3 loop is CSVVPDRVAFF. The CDR3 DNA reads TGCAGCGTTGTGCCGGACAGGGTTGCTTTCTTT.

This clonotype was counted only a few times. This sequence joins TRBV6-1 and TRBJ1-2; D is ambiguous. Trimming took 2 bases from V and 4 from J, leaving 17 bases between them. Germline CDR1 reads MNHNS; CDR2 reads SASEGT. The CDR3 is made up of 16 amino acids. CDR3 protein: CASSERTILSSYGYTF. The CDR3 DNA reads TGTGCCAGCAGTGAAAGAACAATCCTAAGTAGCTATGGCTACACCTTC.

In its sample, this clonotype was seen a few times. This chain joins TRBV2 and TRBJ2-7, with TRBD2 matching over 8 bases. Germline lookup yields CDR1 SNHLY and CDR2 FYNNEI. Trimming took 4 bases from V and 2 from J; bases not matched to a gene: 7. The CDR3 contains 15 residues. The chain's CDR3 is CASSAPGGFTYEQYF. The DNA of the CDR3 is TGTGCCAGCAGTGCCCCGGGGGGGTTCACCTACGAGCAGTACTTC.

Comments on this clonotype: A much larger clone sits a single nucleotide away, making a read error possible. This chain joins TRBV20-1 and TRBJ2-1; 11 positions agree with TRBD2. Germline CDR1 and CDR2: DFQATT and SNEGSKA (reference sequence). The CDR3 covers 15 residues. The CDR3 is CSATLAGGSYNEQVF. CDR3 DNA sequence: TGCAGTGCAACTCTAGCGGGGGGCTCCTACAACGAGCAGGTCTTC.

To note about this clonotype: Being one base from a much bigger clone, this may be a read error. V gene TRBV20-1 combines with J gene TRBJ2-1; 9 bases are shared with TRBD2. The trim removed 3 bases at V and 3 bases at J, leaving 6 bases unmatched. This CDR3 region has 15 residues. The germline V gene encodes CDR1 DFQATT and CDR2 SNEGSKA (reference sequence). The CDR3 DNA sequence: TGCAGTGCTAGCGTTAGGACTAGCGACTACAATGAGCAGTTCTTC. Protein product: CSASVRTSDYNEQFF.

This clonotype was seen ten or more times. The chain joins TRBV29-1 to TRBJ2-7; no firm D call. V lost 4 bases, J lost 1 base, and 8 bases lay in between. Germline lookup yields CDR1 SQVTM and CDR2 ANQGSEA. This CDR3 comprises 12 residues. The CDR3: CSVVTASYEQYF. The CDR3 DNA is TGCAGCGTTGTGACCGCTTCCTACGAGCAGTACTTC.

V gene TRBV6-1 combines with J gene TRBJ2-5; no definite D call. Between the trimmed V and J ends, which lost 2 bases and 5 bases, there was a span of 9 bases. The CDR3 has 13 residues. The germline V gene has CDR1 MNHNS and CDR2 SASEGT. The CDR3 DNA reads TGTGCCAGCAGTGAAAGGGAATACGAGACCCAGTACTTC. Its protein product is CASSEREYETQYF.

This clonotype was found a few times. The chain couples TRBV18 to TRBJ1-2, with D possibly matching TRBD1 (5 bases). Per germline, CDR1 KGHSH and CDR2 LQKENI. The CDR3 covers 16 residues. Trimming took 0 bases from V and 2 from J, leaving 13 bases between them. CDR3 in amino acids: CASSPPPTDTNYGYTF. Here the CDR3 DNA reads TGTGCCAGCTCACCACCTCCAACGGACACCAACTATGGCTACACCTTC.

This clonotype came up a few times. This chain uses TRBV4-3 with TRBJ1-2; no clear D gene. The CDR3 totals 15 residues. The germline CDR1 and CDR2 sequences are LGHNA and YSLEER. Trimming stripped 0 bases from V and 0 bases from J, with 8 bases between. The CDR3: CASSQDYSTNYGYTF. The CDR3 bases are TGCGCCAGCAGCCAAGATTACAGTACTAACTATGGCTACACCTTC.

This sequence joins TRBV7-8 and TRBJ2-5; 8 bases are a match to TRBD2. Germline lookup yields CDR1 SGHVS and CDR2 FQNEAQ. The V segment lost 5 bases and the J segment 4 bases; nucleotides outside the gene matches: 6. There are 14 residues in the CDR3. The CDR3 bases are TGTGCCAGCAGCACTAGCGGAGTACGAGAGACCCAGTACTTC. Its translation is CASSTSGVRETQYF.

On this clonotype: The junction shows a germline mismatch at one end, possibly a read error. The chain has TRBV5-1 and TRBJ2-3; D possibly corresponds to TRBD2 (6 bases). Germline loops: CDR1 SGHRS, CDR2 YFSETQ. This CDR3 comprises 16 residues. CDR3 DNA: TGCGCCTGCAGACTCACCGGACGGGGGATCACAGATACGCTGTATTTT. The encoded protein is CACRLTGRGITDTLYF. The full variable domain, in which reference TRBV5-1 and TRBJ2-3 provide the parts outside the CDR3, is KAGVTQTPRYLIKTRGQQVTLSCSPISGHRSVSWYQQTPGQGLQFLFEYFSETQRNKGNFPGRFSGRQFSNSRSEMNVSTLELGDSALYLCACRLTGRGITDTLYFGPGTRLTVL.

This clonotype was detected only a few times. The V call is TRBV12-3 or TRBV12-4, the J call TRBJ2-7; weak D call: TRBD2 (7 bases). Matching the DNA end better, TRBJ2-5 makes the J call doubtful. The CDR3 is 13 amino acids. The CDR3 sequence: CASGIRGGETQYF. CDR3 bases: TGTGCCAGCGGTATTAGGGGGGGGGAGACCCAGTACTTC.

To note about this clonotype: A much larger clonotype is one base distant, so this may be a read error. The V gene is TRBV12-3 or TRBV12-4, the J gene TRBJ2-1; D not certain. Trimming left V 5 bases short and J 5 bases short, with 19 bases between. This CDR3 region has 16 residues. DNA of the CDR3: TGTGCCAGCAGTATCTACAGCGAGAGTGGTAACAATGAGCAGTTCTTC. Residues: CASSIYSESGNNEQFF.

This chain connects TRBV19 to TRBJ1-2; D possibly corresponds to TRBD1 (6 bases). There are 14 residues in the CDR3. V dropped 5 bases and J dropped 3 bases, with 13 bases sitting between them. Germline V CDR1 and CDR2: LNHDA, SQIVND (reference sequence). CDR3 in amino acids: CASSRGGQYYGYTF. Here the CDR3 DNA reads TGTGCCAGTAGTCGCGGGGGGCAATACTATGGCTACACCTTC.